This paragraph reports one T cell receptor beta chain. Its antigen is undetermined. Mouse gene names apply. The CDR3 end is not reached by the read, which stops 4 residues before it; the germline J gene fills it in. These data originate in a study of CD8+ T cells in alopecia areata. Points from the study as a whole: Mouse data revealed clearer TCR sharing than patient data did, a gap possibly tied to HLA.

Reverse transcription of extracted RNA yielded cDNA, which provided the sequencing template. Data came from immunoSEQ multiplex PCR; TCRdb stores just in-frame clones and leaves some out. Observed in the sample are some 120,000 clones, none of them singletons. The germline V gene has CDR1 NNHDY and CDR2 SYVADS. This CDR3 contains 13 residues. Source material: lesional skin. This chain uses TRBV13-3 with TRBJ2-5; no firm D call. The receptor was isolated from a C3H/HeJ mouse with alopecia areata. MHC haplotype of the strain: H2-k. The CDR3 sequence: CASSDALEDTQYF. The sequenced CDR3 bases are TGTGCCAGCAGTGATGCCCTGGAAGAC.